These 20 T cell receptor beta chains share one sample of origin, sequenced in a study of blood T cell repertoires in COVID-19. Only in-frame clones appear in the TCRdb table, and some are missing; sequencing was by immunoSEQ multiplex PCR. The repertoire holds 60,000 to 80,000 clones, with more than 70% as singletons. The sample taken for sequencing was peripheral blood. Receptor source: a man aged 45-65 years with active COVID-19.

The chain has TRBV18 and TRBJ2-1; no clear D gene. In germline, CDR1 is KGHSH, CDR2 LQKENI. The CDR3 has 15 amino acids. With 5 bases removed from V and 0 bases from J, the gap between germline ends came to 11 bases. CDR3 sequence reads: CASSTYTGSYNEQFF. CDR3 sequence (DNA): TGTGCCAGCTCAACCTACACGGGCTCCTACAATGAGCAGTTCTTC.

The J gene is TRBJ2-1, the V gene TRBV27; D is ambiguous. The V gene's germline CDR1 is MNHEY and CDR2 SMNVEV (reference sequence). CDR3 length equals 17 residues. V gave up 3 bases and J gave up 0 bases, with 15 bases separating them. CDR3 sequence: CASSFLQALASYNEQFF. The CDR3 DNA reads as TGTGCCAGCAGTTTCTTGCAAGCGTTGGCCTCCTACAATGAGCAGTTCTTC.

This clone was counted only a few times. The chain is built from TRBV25-1 and TRBJ2-1; 7 bases agree with TRBD2. Germline CDR1 MGHDK, CDR2 SYGVNS. The CDR3 spans 12 residues. Unmatched junction bases numbered 5, after V lost 8 bases and J lost 7 bases. This chain's CDR3 is CASGRGINEQFF. The CDR3 nucleotides are TGTGCCAGCGGGAGGGGAATAAATGAGCAGTTCTTC.

CDR3 sequence: CASKPIGGVREQFF. DNA for the CDR3: TGTGCCAGCAAACCTATAGGGGGGGTACGGGAGCAGTTCTTC. The V gene is TRBV21-1, the J gene TRBJ2-1; the D call TRBD2 from the table was never checked on the DNA. TRBV21-1 corresponds to a pseudogene. This CDR3 region has 14 residues.

The rearrangement links TRBV7-9 to TRBJ1-2; D is uncertain. This CDR3 is 13 amino acids long. Looked up from germline, CDR1 is SEHNR and CDR2 is FQNEAQ (reference sequence). The ends were cut back, 1 base at V and 2 bases at J, with 5 bases in the middle. CDR3 coding DNA: TGTGCCAGCAGCTTAGGCCGGAACTATGGCTACACCTTC. Translation gives CASSLGRNYGYTF.

The genes are TRBV11-2 and TRBJ1-2, with D possibly TRBD1 on 5 matching bases. The CDR3 is made up of 14 amino acids. Trimming left V 5 bases short and J 6 bases short, with 16 bases between. The germline CDR1 and CDR2 sequences are SGHAT and FQNNGV. In DNA, the CDR3 is TGTGCCAGCAGCCCCCTCCGCAGGGTGGATGGCTACACCTTC. It specifies CASSPLRRVDGYTF.

Only a few counts were recorded for this clone. The chain links TRBV6-6 to TRBJ1-5; TRBD1 is a possible D gene (5 bases). V lost 6 bases and J lost 0, with 9 bases in between. This CDR3 has 14 residues. Germline V lookup: CDR1 MNHNY, CDR2 SVGAGI (reference sequence). The CDR3 loop is CASSQGLSNQPQHF. For the CDR3, the DNA is TGTGCCAGCAGCCAGGGACTTAGCAATCAGCCCCAGCATTTT.

This clone has more than one count but fewer than ten. The rearrangement links TRBV29-1 to TRBJ2-1; TRBD2 is a possible D gene (6 bases). The ends were cut back, 4 bases at V and 2 bases at J, with 6 bases in the middle. CDR3 length equals 12 residues. Germline assignment: CDR1 SQVTM and CDR2 ANQGSEA. CDR3 bases: TGCAGCGTTGTAGCGGCCTACAATGAGCAGTTCTTC. It encodes CSVVAAYNEQFF.

This clone has only a few counts. The rearrangement links TRBV4-2 to TRBJ2-2; TRBD2 agrees at 9 bases. The CDR3 consists of 15 residues. Germline-derived CDR1 and CDR2 are LGHNA and YNFKEQ. Germline trimming cut 3 bases from V and 4 bases from J; bases unmatched to any gene: 3. CDR3 sequence (DNA): TGTGCCAGCAGCCATCTGCGGGAGGGCACCGGGGAGCTGTTTTTT. Its protein product is CASSHLREGTGELFF.

This rearrangement joins TRBV4-3 to TRBJ2-2; D perhaps matches TRBD2 (6 bases). The CDR3 has 15 residues. Germline V CDR1 and CDR2: LGHNA, YSLEER. The V gene lost 0 bases and the J gene lost 5 bases, with 10 bases spanning the gap. The CDR3 here is CASSQDPGGTGELFF. CDR3 bases: TGCGCCAGCAGCCAAGACCCCGGGGGAACCGGGGAGCTGTTTTTT.

The rearrangement uses TRBV6-5 and TRBJ1-6; TRBD1 agrees at 10 bases. Germline trimming cut 5 bases from V and 7 bases from J; bases unmatched to any gene: 5. The germline CDR1 and CDR2 sequences are MNHEY and SVGAGI. The CDR3 has 15 residues. The CDR3 DNA reads as TGTGCCAGCAGTCAGACAGGGGGCATAAATTCACCCCTCCACTTT. It codes for CASSQTGGINSPLHF.

This clone was counted between two and nine times. J is TRBJ1-2 and V is TRBV2; a possible D gene is TRBD1 (6 bases). The V end was cut by 4 bases, the J end by 7 bases, with 16 bases between. The CDR3 is 14 residues long. Germline CDR1 SNHLY, CDR2 FYNNEI. The CDR3 spells CASSATGTMSGYTF. CDR3 nucleotides: TGTGCCAGCAGTGCAACCGGGACAATGTCTGGCTACACCTTC.

Only a few counts were recorded for this clone. The V call is TRBV10-3, the J call TRBJ2-7, with 8 bases aligning to TRBD1. This CDR3 is 14 amino acids long. Losses at the gene ends were 4 bases for V and 1 base for J; bases not matched to a gene: 3. Germline CDR1 ENHRY, CDR2 SYGVKD. The CDR3 DNA sequence: TGTGCCATCAGTGTAGACAGGGGATCCTACGAGCAGTACTTC. Its protein product is CAISVDRGSYEQYF.

This rearrangement joins TRBV5-8 to TRBJ2-1; TRBD1 matches 11 bases. This CDR3 is 15 amino acids long. The germline CDR1 and CDR2 sequences are SGHTS and YDEGEE. Trimming at V came to 3 bases and at J to 4 bases, leaving 3 bases not matched to a gene. The CDR3 loop reads CASSWTGGFYNEQFF. The CDR3 DNA reads TGTGCCAGCAGCTGGACAGGGGGCTTTTACAATGAGCAGTTCTTC.

A remark on this clone: Other nucleotide sequences from this sample produce the same CDR3. The chain uses TRBV3-1 (or the pseudogene TRBV3-2) and TRBJ2-1; D is perhaps TRBD1 (5 bases). This CDR3 spans 14 amino acids. CDR1 is LGHDT, CDR2 YNNKEL, per germline (reference sequence). V dropped 1 base and J dropped 1 base, with 5 bases sitting between them. In nucleotides, the CDR3 is TGTGCCAGCAGCCAAGCAGGGTCCTACAATGAGCAGTTCTTC. Translation gives CASSQAGSYNEQFF.

J is TRBJ2-1 and V is TRBV27; the D gene is possibly TRBD2 (6 bases). The CDR3 is 18 amino acids. The germline V gene has CDR1 MNHEY and CDR2 SMNVEV (reference sequence). V was clipped by 5 bases and J by 4 bases, with 24 bases between them. CDR3 in DNA: TGTGCCAGCAGTCACCCCCCGGGCGATAGCGGACTTTACAATGAGCAGTTCTTC. This gives the protein CASSHPPGDSGLYNEQFF.

The V call is TRBV3-1 (or the pseudogene TRBV3-2), the J call TRBJ2-7; D gene unclear. This CDR3 spans 12 amino acids. V lost 0 bases and J 4 bases, leaving 4 bases between the germline ends. Germline lookup yields CDR1 LGHDT and CDR2 YNNKEL (reference sequence). Written as DNA, the CDR3 is TGTGCCAGCAGCCAAGATCGTTACGAGCAGTACTTC. The encoded protein is CASSQDRYEQYF.

V gene TRBV2 combines with J gene TRBJ2-1; D may be TRBD1 (5 bases). CDR3 length: 13 amino acids. V was cut by 5 bases and J by 16 bases, with 21 bases left in between. Germline V gene sequence: CDR1 SNHLY, CDR2 FYNNEI. CDR3 nucleotide sequence: TGTGCCAGCAGTTTTTATTCGGACACCGTGGGATTCTTC. Protein: CASSFYSDTVGFF.

The chain couples TRBV5-6 to TRBJ2-5, with 10 positions matching TRBD2. Germline V gene lookup returns CDR1 SGHDT and CDR2 YYEEEE. The CDR3 length is 15 residues. V gave up 1 base and J gave up 7 bases; unmatched junction bases: 7. The CDR3 region is CASSLIASGSGTQYF. In DNA, the CDR3 is TGTGCCAGCAGCTTGATCGCTAGCGGGAGTGGGACCCAGTACTTC.

This clone occurred a few times. The chain recombines TRBV5-1 with TRBJ1-5, with no clear D. V dropped 2 bases and J dropped 5 bases, with 11 bases sitting between them. The CDR3 loop spans 14 amino acids. Per germline, CDR1 SGHRS and CDR2 YFSETQ. Written as DNA, the CDR3 is TGCGCCAGCAGCTTTGGGGTCGGGGATCAGCCCCAGCATTTT. Translation gives CASSFGVGDQPQHF.